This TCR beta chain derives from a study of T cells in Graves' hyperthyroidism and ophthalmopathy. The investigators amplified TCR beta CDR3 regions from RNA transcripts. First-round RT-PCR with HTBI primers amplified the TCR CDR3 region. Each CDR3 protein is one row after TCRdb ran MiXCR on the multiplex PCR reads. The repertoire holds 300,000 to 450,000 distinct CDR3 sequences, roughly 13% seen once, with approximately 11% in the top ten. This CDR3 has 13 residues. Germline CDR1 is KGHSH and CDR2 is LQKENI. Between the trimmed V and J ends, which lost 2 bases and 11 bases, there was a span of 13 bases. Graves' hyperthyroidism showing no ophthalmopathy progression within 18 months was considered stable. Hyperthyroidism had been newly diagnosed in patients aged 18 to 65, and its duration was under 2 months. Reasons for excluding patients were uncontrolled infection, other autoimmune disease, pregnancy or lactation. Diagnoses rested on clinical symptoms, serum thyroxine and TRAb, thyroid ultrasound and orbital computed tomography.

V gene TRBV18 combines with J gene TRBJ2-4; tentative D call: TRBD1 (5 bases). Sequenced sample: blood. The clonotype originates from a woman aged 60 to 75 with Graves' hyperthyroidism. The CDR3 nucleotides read TGTGCCAGCTCACCAGATAGGGGTCAATTTCAGTACTTC. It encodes CASSPDRGQFQYF.